The rows below give T cell receptor beta chains drawn from one sample of a study of graft-versus-host responses after intestinal transplantation. For these receptors, no antigen is known. Profiled with immunoSEQ multiplex PCR; TCRdb holds only in-frame clones, not every one. The table lists 100,000 or so clones, 91% of them singletons. The sequenced sample was unstimulated CD4+ T cells sorted from spleen or lymph node cells, obtained before transplant. Receptors originate from a human donor who was the organ donor for an intestinal transplant. The CDR3 runs from the conserved cysteine through the conserved F or W. D genes are given only for firm matches. Clone size, where shown, is once, few, many, or a class for clones that have expanded.

>13|-|TRBV6-5|-|TRBJ1-1
TGTGCCAGCAGTTACTCAAGGGGTTCGGAAGCTTTCTTT
CASSYSRGSEAFF
>17|-|TRBV27|-|TRBJ1-2
TGTGTCAGCAGTTCCCTTACTCCCCCGGTCTTCGTTGTTGGCTACACCTTC
CVSSSLTPPVFVVGYTF
>15|TRBD1|TRBV4-1|-|TRBJ1-4
TGCGCCAGCAGCCAAGTAGAGCAGGGGGCAGGAAAACTGTTTTTT
CASSQVEQGAGKLFF
>17|TRBD2|TRBV5-4|-|TRBJ2-3
TGTGCCAGCAGCCCAGGACTAGCGGGGTCAATCACAGATACGCAGTATTTT
CASSPGLAGSITDTQYF
>14|-|TRBV7-9|-|TRBJ2-1
TGTGCCATTTACACCGCGGGCTCCTACAATGAGCAGTTCTTC
CAIYTAGSYNEQFF
>16|TRBD2|TRBV5-1|-|TRBJ2-2
TGCGCCAGCAGCTTGTTCCTCGGACTAGCATCCGGGGAGCTGTTTTTT
CASSLFLGLASGELFF
>14|-|TRBV6-6|-|TRBJ1-5
TGTGCCAGCAGATGGGGTGGGGGGACTCAGCCCCAGCATTTT
CASRWGGGTQPQHF
>15|TRBD1|TRBV7-2|-|TRBJ1-1
TGTGCCAGCAGCTTAGCAGGGGGCGTGAACACTGAAGCTTTCTTT
CASSLAGGVNTEAFF
>18|-|TRBV7-5|-|TRBJ1-4
TGTGTCAGAAGCTTAGCGCCTTGGCAGGCGTCAACTAATGAAAAACTGTTTTTT
CVRSLAPWQASTNEKLFF
>15|TRBD2|TRBV13|-|TRBJ2-3
TGTGCCAGCAGCTCCACGGGGGGAGTCACAGATACGCAGTATTTT
CASSSTGGVTDTQYF
>15|TRBD2|TRBV11-1|-|TRBJ2-3
TGTGCCAGCAGTTTACTAGCGGGGGGATTGGATACGCAGTATTTT
CASSLLAGGLDTQYF
>14|-|TRBV7-6|-|TRBJ1-2
TGTGCCAGCAGCTTAGGGCCGAAGGGGCAGGGCTACACCTTC
CASSLGPKGQGYTF
>16|-|TRBV7-2|-|TRBJ2-7
TGTGCCAGCAGCTTAGGCCCAGGGGGCGGGGGACACGAGCAGTACTTC
CASSLGPGGGGHEQYF
>14|-|TRBV13|-|TRBJ2-5
TGTGCCAGCAGCTCCGACTTACTTCAAGAGACCCAGTACTTC
CASSSDLLQETQYF
>14|-|TRBV27|-|TRBJ2-1
TGTGCCAGCAGTTCTCTAGGAGGCTACAATGAGCAGTTCTTC
CASSSLGGYNEQFF
>13|TRBD1|TRBV5-5|-|TRBJ2-2
TGTGCCAGCAGCTTTGACAGGGCCGGGGAGCTGTTTTTT
CASSFDRAGELFF
>13|TRBD1|TRBV19|-|TRBJ1-5
TGTGCCAGTAGGGGACAGGGGAATCAGCCCCAGCATTTT
CASRGQGNQPQHF
>15|-|TRBV10-3|few|TRBJ1-3
TGTGCCATTTTCGACAGTTACCGCTCTGGAAACACCATATATTTT
CAIFDSYRSGNTIYF
>11|-|TRBV15|-|TRBJ2-3
TGTGCCACCAGCAGGCGGGATACGCAGTATTTT
CATSRRDTQYF
>14|TRBD2|TRBV4-2|-|TRBJ2-7
TGTGCCAGCAGCCAACGCGGGGGGGCGGGCGAGCAGTACTTC
CASSQRGGAGEQYF
>16|-|TRBV7-9|-|TRBJ2-1
TGTGCCAGCAGCTTAGCGTGGAGGGGACCATTGAATGAGCAGTTCTTC
CASSLAWRGPLNEQFF
>16|TRBD1|TRBV18|-|TRBJ2-7
TGTGCCAGCTCACTTCAACAGGGGGCTAACTCCTACGAGCAGTACTTC
CASSLQQGANSYEQYF
>15|-|TRBV19|-|TRBJ1-6
TGTGCCAGTAGGGCACCCAGAGGGAGGACTTCACCCCTCCACTTT
CASRAPRGRTSPLHF
>14|TRBD1|TRBV5-1|-|TRBJ1-5
TGCGCCAGCAGCTTATCAGGGGGCCGACAGCCCCAGCATTTT
CASSLSGGRQPQHF
>13|-|TRBV2|-|TRBJ1-2
TGTGCCGCCGACCGGGACAAAAACTATGGCTACACCTTC
CAADRDKNYGYTF
>13|-|TRBV11-2|-|TRBJ1-1
TGTGCCAGCAGCTTGGGCAGGAACACTGAAGCTTTCTTT
CASSLGRNTEAFF
>12|-|TRBV6-1|-|TRBJ1-2
TGTGCCAGCAACACAGGGCTAGGGGGCTACACCTTC
CASNTGLGGYTF
>15|TRBD1|TRBV7-8|once|TRBJ1-1
TGTGCCAGCAGCTTAGTCGGGACAGTGAACACTGAAGCTTTCTTT
CASSLVGTVNTEAFF
>14|TRBD1|TRBV10-1|-|TRBJ2-7
TGCGCCAGCAGTGACCGGGACAGGGGTTTCGAGCAGTACTTC
CASSDRDRGFEQYF
>16|-|TRBV9|once|TRBJ2-2
TGTGCCAGCAGCGAGAGACAGTGGGTCCCCACCGGGGAGCTGTTTTTT
CASSERQWVPTGELFF
>19|TRBD2|TRBV19|-|TRBJ2-4
TGTGCCAGTAGGACCACTAGCGGGGGAAGGGATTCCGCCAAAAACATTCAGTACTTC
CASRTTSGGRDSAKNIQYF
>20|-|TRBV6-8|-|TRBJ2-1
TGTGCCAGCAGTTACTCGAACAAGGCCGGGACACGTCTTGACAACAATGAGCAGTTCTTC
CASSYSNKAGTRLDNNEQFF
>15|-|TRBV4-1|-|TRBJ2-5
TGCGCCAGCAGCCGACTCGGGGTAGAACAAGAGACCCAGTACTTC
CASSRLGVEQETQYF
>14|-|TRBV19|-|TRBJ1-2
TGTGCCAGTAGTGTCGGGCAGGGATCGAATGGCTACACCTTC
CASSVGQGSNGYTF
>13|TRBD2|TRBV5-4|-|TRBJ2-7
TGTGCCAGCAGCCATCGGGGGGACGACGAGCAGTACTTC
CASSHRGDDEQYF